This T cell receptor (beta chain) was sequenced for a study of monozygotic twins with inflammatory bowel disease. TCRdb re-analyzed the 5' RACE reads; it lists each CDR3 protein once, without DNA. The listing contains about 110,000 distinct CDR3 sequences. The germline gives CDR1 DFQATT, CDR2 SNEGSKA (reference sequence). The CDR3 contains 14 residues. V and J are TRBV20-1 and TRBJ2-1; TCRdb's D call, TRBD2, is unchecked because there is no DNA. The sequencing sample was made of blood. This TCR derives from a human donor with ulcerative colitis or Crohn's disease, or a healthy co-twin of an affected twin (not recorded which). CDR3: CSAPLAGSYNEQFF.